A single sample gave rise to the 18 T cell receptor beta chains below, sequenced in a study of blood T cell repertoires in COVID-19. Libraries were prepared by immunoSEQ multiplex PCR; TCRdb keeps only in-frame clonotypes and omits some of them. This table holds over 100,000 clones, approximately 84% found once. The specimen was peripheral blood. The receptor source for this set is a man aged 35-49 years with acute or convalescent COVID-19.

The chain links TRBV7-2 to TRBJ1-5, with 8 bases lining up with TRBD1. Germline V gene data show CDR1 as SGHTA and CDR2 as FQGNSA. V gave up 1 base and J gave up 6 bases; unmatched junction bases: 8. The length of the CDR3 is 16 residues. The CDR3 nucleotides are TGTGCCAGCAGCTTAGGACGGACAGGGTCCGTTCAGCCCCAGCATTTT. Translated: CASSLGRTGSVQPQHF.

J is TRBJ2-3 and V is TRBV29-1, with a tentative D call TRBD2 (6 bases). The V gene's germline CDR1 is SQVTM and CDR2 ANQGSEA. The CDR3 is 12 amino acids. Trimming stripped 6 bases from V and 6 bases from J, with 13 bases between. The DNA for the CDR3 is TGCAGCGTGGTTCGGGAGTGGGATACGCAGTATTTT. Translation: CSVVREWDTQYF.

The genes are TRBV2 and TRBJ2-3, with D perhaps TRBD2 (5 bases). The CDR3 loop spans 14 amino acids. Per germline, CDR1 SNHLY and CDR2 FYNNEI. Between the trimmed V and J ends, which lost 4 bases and 3 bases, there was a span of 11 bases. The CDR3 here is CASSAPSGTDTQYF. Here the CDR3 DNA reads TGTGCCAGCAGTGCCCCCTCGGGGACAGATACGCAGTATTTT.

The CDR3 reads CASRRDGGSGNTIYF. The CDR3 nucleotides are TGTGCCAGCAGACGTGACGGGGGCTCTGGAAACACCATATATTTT. The chain links TRBV6-5 to TRBJ1-3; D is perhaps TRBD1 (5 bases). Germline assignment: CDR1 MNHEY and CDR2 SVGAGI. The CDR3 sequence is 15 residues long. The V and J ends lost 6 bases and 0 bases respectively, with 12 bases between them.

This clone was picked up one time. This rearrangement joins TRBV10-3 to TRBJ2-3; the match to TRBD2 covers 9 bases. Germline CDR1 ENHRY, CDR2 SYGVKD. The CDR3 is made up of 19 amino acids. Trimming at V came to 3 bases and at J to 2 bases, leaving 15 bases not matched to a gene. CDR3 amino acids: CAISEPGLADYIPTDTQYF. In nucleotides, the CDR3 is TGTGCCATCAGTGAACCGGGACTAGCAGATTACATCCCCACAGATACGCAGTATTTT.

The chain employs TRBV6-1 and TRBJ1-2; TRBD1 matches at 12 bases. The V and J ends lost 1 base and 3 bases, in that order; junction bases with no gene match: 9. CDR1 is MNHNS and CDR2 is SASEGT in the germline V gene. The CDR3 contains 18 residues. For the CDR3, the DNA is TGTGCCAGCAGTGAAGTCCGGGACAGGGGGCGCGGTTACTATGGCTACACCTTC. It specifies CASSEVRDRGRGYYGYTF.

This clone appeared once. The genes are TRBV19 and TRBJ1-5, with 7 bases fitting TRBD1. Germline CDR1 is LNHDA and CDR2 is SQIVND (reference sequence). The ends lost 7 bases at V and 5 bases at J; junction bases unmatched: 14. This CDR3 has 16 amino acids. CDR3 DNA: TGTGCCAGTACTAACCCCCCGGGACAGACCGATCAGCCCCAGCATTTT. Translating it yields CASTNPPGQTDQPQHF.

V usage is TRBV24-1 and J usage is TRBJ2-1, with TRBD1 matching over 12 bases. The germline V gene encodes CDR1 KGHDR and CDR2 SFDVKD. After removal of 4 bases from V and 5 bases from J, the junction contained 5 bases not matched to a gene. The CDR3 consists of 16 residues. CDR3 DNA: TGTGCCACCAGTGACTCCGGGACAGGGGGCAACAATGAGCAGTTCTTC. It codes for CATSDSGTGGNNEQFF.

In DNA, the CDR3 is TGTGCCAGCTCACCACTGGGACAGGGTTTGTATGGCTACACCTTC. Protein: CASSPLGQGLYGYTF. The genes are TRBV18 and TRBJ1-2, with 9 positions matching TRBD1. Losses at the gene ends were 1 base for V and 5 bases for J; bases not matched to a gene: 5. The CDR3 consists of 15 residues. The germline V gene encodes CDR1 KGHSH and CDR2 LQKENI.

This clone came up a few times. The chain uses TRBV6-5 and TRBJ1-4; D possibly corresponds to TRBD1 (6 bases). The CDR3 is made up of 14 amino acids. The V and J ends lost 6 bases and 7 bases respectively, with 15 bases between them. Germline V gene data show CDR1 as MNHEY and CDR2 as SVGAGI. The CDR3, as DNA: TGTGCCAGCAGGCAGACAGGCGTGGTTGAAAAACTGTTTTTT. This codes for CASRQTGVVEKLFF.

This clone was observed a single time. The DNA of the CDR3 is TGTGCCACCAGCAGACTGCGGGGGCGTTTCCAAGGCACAGATACGCAGTATTTT. It is translated as CATSRLRGRFQGTDTQYF. The gene calls are TRBV15 and TRBJ2-3, with D maybe TRBD2 (7 bases). Looked up from germline, CDR1 is LNHNV and CDR2 is YYDKDF (reference sequence). The ends were cut back, 2 bases at V and 1 base at J, with 19 bases in the middle. The CDR3 has 18 amino acids.

This clone was observed a single time. The chain joins TRBV18 to TRBJ1-5; possibly TRBD1 for D (6 bases). Per germline, CDR1 KGHSH and CDR2 LQKENI. The V and J ends lost 5 bases and 0 bases respectively, with 8 bases between them. The CDR3 consists of 14 residues. The CDR3 coding sequence is TGTGCCAGCTCAACAGGGTATAGCAATCAGCCCCAGCATTTT. Translation gives CASSTGYSNQPQHF.

The genes are TRBV9 and TRBJ1-3; the match to TRBD1 covers 8 bases. After removal of 4 bases from V and 3 bases from J, the junction contained 6 bases not matched to a gene. The CDR3 runs to 15 residues. Germline CDR1 reads SGDLS; CDR2 reads YYNGEE. The CDR3 sequence is CASSSRTGFGNTIYF. The CDR3 DNA reads as TGTGCCAGCAGCTCCAGGACAGGGTTTGGAAACACCATATATTTT. Together with reference TRBV9 and TRBJ1-3, the CDR3 gives the full variable domain: DSGVTQTPKHLITATGQRVTLRCSPRSGDLSVYWYQQSLDQGLQFLIQYYNGEERAKGNILERFSAQQFPDLHSELNLSSLELGDSALYFCASSSRTGFGNTIYFGEGSWLTVV.

V usage is TRBV29-1 and J usage is TRBJ2-5; 7 nucleotides match TRBD1. V trimming: 3 bases; J trimming: 4 bases; junction bases outside the gene matches: 8. The V gene's germline CDR1 is SQVTM and CDR2 ANQGSEA. The CDR3 spans 14 residues. The CDR3 here is CSVDGQGVGETQYF. CDR3 in DNA: TGCAGCGTTGACGGTCAGGGGGTCGGAGAGACCCAGTACTTC.

This clone was detected once. The V and J genes are TRBV9 and TRBJ2-2, with a tentative D call TRBD2 (6 bases). Germline lookup yields CDR1 SGDLS and CDR2 YYNGEE. The CDR3 loop spans 14 amino acids. V was pared by 8 bases and J by 1 base, with 12 bases between. In nucleotides, the CDR3 is TGTGCCAGTCGCAGCGGGTGGAACACCGGGGAGCTGTTTTTT. This codes for CASRSGWNTGELFF. The full variable domain, in which reference TRBV9 and TRBJ2-2 provide the parts outside the CDR3, is DSGVTQTPKHLITATGQRVTLRCSPRSGDLSVYWYQQSLDQGLQFLIQYYNGEERAKGNILERFSAQQFPDLHSELNLSSLELGDSALYFCASRSGWNTGELFFGEGSRLTVL.

The rearrangement joins TRBV4-1 to TRBJ1-1; 9 bases line up with TRBD1. Germline loops: CDR1 MGHRA, CDR2 YSYEKL. V shed 1 base, J shed 1 base, and the junction held 7 bases outside the gene matches. The CDR3 sequence is 17 residues long. CDR3 in DNA: TGCGCCAGCAGCCAAGCCGGGACAGGGTTTCGGAACACTGAAGCTTTCTTT. It codes for CASSQAGTGFRNTEAFF.

The chain is built from TRBV11-2 and TRBJ2-7; TRBD2 matches 8 bases. This CDR3 has 14 amino acids. Germline trimming cut 0 bases from V and 3 bases from J; bases unmatched to any gene: 1. Germline assignment: CDR1 SGHAT and CDR2 FQNNGV. CDR3 DNA sequence: TGTGCCAGCAGCTTAGAGCGGGGGGTCTACGAGCAGTACTTC. Protein sequence: CASSLERGVYEQYF.

The chain uses TRBV30 and TRBJ1-1, with D possibly matching TRBD1 (5 bases). The CDR3 totals 14 residues. The germline V gene has CDR1 GTSNPN and CDR2 SVGIG (reference sequence). V gave up 5 bases and J gave up 1 base, with 14 bases separating them. In DNA, the CDR3 is TGTGCCTGGGAGACGGGGCGGGGGAACACTGAAGCTTTCTTT. As protein: CAWETGRGNTEAFF.